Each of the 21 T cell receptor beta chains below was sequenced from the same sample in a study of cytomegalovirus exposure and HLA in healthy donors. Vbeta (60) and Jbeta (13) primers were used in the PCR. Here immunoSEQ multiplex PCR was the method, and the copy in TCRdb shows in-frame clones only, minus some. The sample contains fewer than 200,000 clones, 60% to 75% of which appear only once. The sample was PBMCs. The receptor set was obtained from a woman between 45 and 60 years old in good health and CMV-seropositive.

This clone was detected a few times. The CDR3: CASSLHTSYNEQFF. CDR3 nucleotides: TGCGCCAGCAGCTTACACACCTCCTACAATGAGCAGTTCTTC. V gene TRBV5-1 combines with J gene TRBJ2-1; no clear D. CDR3 length: 14 amino acids. The V gene lost 2 bases and the J gene lost 0 bases, with 6 bases spanning the gap. The germline gives CDR1 SGHRS, CDR2 YFSETQ.

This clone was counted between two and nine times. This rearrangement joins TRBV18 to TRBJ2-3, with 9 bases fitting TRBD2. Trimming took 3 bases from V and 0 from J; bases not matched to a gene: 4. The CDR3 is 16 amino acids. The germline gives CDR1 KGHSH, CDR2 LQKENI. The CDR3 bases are TGTGCCAGCTCACCCGTAAGCGGGGGGAGCACAGATACGCAGTATTTT. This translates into CASSPVSGGSTDTQYF. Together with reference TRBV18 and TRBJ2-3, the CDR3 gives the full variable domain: NAGVMQNPRHLVRRRGQEARLRCSPMKGHSHVYWYRQLPEEGLKFMVYLQKENIIDESGMPKERFSAEFPKEGPSILRIQQVVRGDSAAYFCASSPVSGGSTDTQYFGPGTRLTVL.

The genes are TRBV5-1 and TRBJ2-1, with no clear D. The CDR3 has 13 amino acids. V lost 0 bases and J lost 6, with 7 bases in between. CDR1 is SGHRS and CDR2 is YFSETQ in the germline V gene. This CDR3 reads CASSLGRSNEQFF. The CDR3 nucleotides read TGCGCCAGCAGCTTGGGACGGAGCAATGAGCAGTTCTTC. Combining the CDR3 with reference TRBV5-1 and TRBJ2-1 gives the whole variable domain KAGVTQTPRYLIKTRGQQVTLSCSPISGHRSVSWYQQTPGQGLQFLFEYFSETQRNKGNFPGRFSGRQFSNSRSEMNVSTLELGDSALYLCASSLGRSNEQFFGPGTRLTVL.

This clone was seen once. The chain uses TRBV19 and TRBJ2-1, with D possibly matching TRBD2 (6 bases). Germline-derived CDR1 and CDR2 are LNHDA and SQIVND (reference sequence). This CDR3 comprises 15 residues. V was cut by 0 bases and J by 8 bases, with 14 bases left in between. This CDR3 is CASSIDRTPGDEQFF. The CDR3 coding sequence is TGTGCCAGTAGTATAGATAGGACTCCGGGGGATGAGCAGTTCTTC.

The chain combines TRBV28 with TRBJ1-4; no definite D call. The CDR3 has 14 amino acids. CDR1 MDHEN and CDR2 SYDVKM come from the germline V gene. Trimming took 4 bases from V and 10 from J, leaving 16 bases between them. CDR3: CASSSQRETGKLFF. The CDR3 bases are TGTGCCAGCAGTTCCCAACGGGAAACCGGAAAACTGTTTTTT. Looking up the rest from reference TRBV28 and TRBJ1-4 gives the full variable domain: DVKVTQSSRYLVKRTGEKVFLECVQDMDHENMFWYRQDPGLGLRLIYFSYDVKMKEKGDIPEGYSVSREKKERFSLILESASTNQTSMYLCASSSQRETGKLFFGSGTQLSVL.

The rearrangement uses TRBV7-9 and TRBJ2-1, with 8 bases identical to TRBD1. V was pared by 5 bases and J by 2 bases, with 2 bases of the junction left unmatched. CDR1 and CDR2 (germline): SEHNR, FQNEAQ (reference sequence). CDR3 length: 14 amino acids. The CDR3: CASSPDRAYNEQFF. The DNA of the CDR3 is TGTGCCAGCAGCCCGGACAGGGCCTACAATGAGCAGTTCTTC.

CDR3 nucleotide sequence: TGTGCCAGCAGCCAATCGACCGAACCGGGACAGGCCCATCGCACTGAAGCTTTCTTT. Translated, it gives CASSQSTEPGQAHRTEAFF. V usage is TRBV14 and J usage is TRBJ1-1; 8 nucleotides align to TRBD1. Germline V gene lookup returns CDR1 SGHDN and CDR2 FVKESK. Trimming removed 2 bases from V and 4 bases from J; junction bases left unmatched: 18. The CDR3 runs to 19 residues.

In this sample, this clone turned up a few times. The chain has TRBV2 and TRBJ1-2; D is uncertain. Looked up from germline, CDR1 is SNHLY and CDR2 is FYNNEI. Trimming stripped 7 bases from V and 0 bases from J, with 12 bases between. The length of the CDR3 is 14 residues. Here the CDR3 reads CASTWTSTNYGYTF. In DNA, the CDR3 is TGTGCCAGCACATGGACTTCGACTAACTATGGCTACACCTTC.

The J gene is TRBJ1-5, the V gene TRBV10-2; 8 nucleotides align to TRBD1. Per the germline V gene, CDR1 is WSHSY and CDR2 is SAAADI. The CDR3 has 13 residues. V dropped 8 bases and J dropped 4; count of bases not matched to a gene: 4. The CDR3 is CASGDRRNQPQHF. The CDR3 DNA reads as TGCGCCAGCGGGGACAGGAGAAATCAGCCCCAGCATTTT.

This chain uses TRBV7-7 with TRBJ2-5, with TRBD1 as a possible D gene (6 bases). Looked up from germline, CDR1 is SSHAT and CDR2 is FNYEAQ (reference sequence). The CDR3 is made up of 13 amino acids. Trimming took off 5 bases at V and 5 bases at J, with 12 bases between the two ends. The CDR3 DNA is TGTGCCAGCAGCGAACAGGGTGGGGAGACCCAGTACTTC. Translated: CASSEQGGETQYF.

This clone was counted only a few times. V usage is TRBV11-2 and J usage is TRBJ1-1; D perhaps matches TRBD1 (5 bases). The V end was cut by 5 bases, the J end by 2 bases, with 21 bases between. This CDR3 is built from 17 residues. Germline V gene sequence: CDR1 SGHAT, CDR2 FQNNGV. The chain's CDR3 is CASSLDGGSGSNTEAFF. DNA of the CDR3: TGTGCCAGCAGCCTGGATGGGGGGTCCGGATCTAACACTGAAGCTTTCTTT.

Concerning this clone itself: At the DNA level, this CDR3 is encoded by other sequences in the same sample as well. This CDR3 is CASSEQGNTEAFF. CDR3 in DNA: TGTGCCAGCAGTGAACAGGGGAACACTGAAGCTTTCTTT. The chain has TRBV6-1 and TRBJ1-1, with D possibly being TRBD1 (5 bases). The CDR3 consists of 13 residues. Germline assignment: CDR1 MNHNS and CDR2 SASEGT. With 2 bases removed from V and 1 base from J, the gap between germline ends came to 5 bases.

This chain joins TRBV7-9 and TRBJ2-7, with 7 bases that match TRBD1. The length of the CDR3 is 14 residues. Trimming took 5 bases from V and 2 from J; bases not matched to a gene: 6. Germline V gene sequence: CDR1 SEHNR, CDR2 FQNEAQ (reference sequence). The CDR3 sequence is CASSPGTVPYEQYF. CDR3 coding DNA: TGTGCCAGCAGCCCCGGGACAGTCCCCTACGAGCAGTACTTC.

CDR3 loop: CASSPGTRAGTGELFF. The CDR3 bases are TGCGCCAGCAGCCCGGGAACCAGGGCGGGGACCGGGGAGCTGTTTTTT. The chain employs TRBV5-1 and TRBJ2-2; D perhaps matches TRBD2 (6 bases). Germline CDR1 SGHRS, CDR2 YFSETQ. V was pared by 4 bases and J by 5 bases, with 18 bases between. CDR3 length equals 16 residues. Full variable domain (remainder filled in from reference TRBV5-1 and TRBJ2-2): KAGVTQTPRYLIKTRGQQVTLSCSPISGHRSVSWYQQTPGQGLQFLFEYFSETQRNKGNFPGRFSGRQFSNSRSEMNVSTLELGDSALYLCASSPGTRAGTGELFFGEGSRLTVL.

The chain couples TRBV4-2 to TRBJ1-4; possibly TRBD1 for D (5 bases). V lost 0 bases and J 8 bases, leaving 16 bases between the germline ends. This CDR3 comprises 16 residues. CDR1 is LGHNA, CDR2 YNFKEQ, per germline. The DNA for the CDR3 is TGTGCCAGCAGCCAAGAGGGGGGGGGTAACAGCGAAAAACTGTTTTTT. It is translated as CASSQEGGGNSEKLFF.

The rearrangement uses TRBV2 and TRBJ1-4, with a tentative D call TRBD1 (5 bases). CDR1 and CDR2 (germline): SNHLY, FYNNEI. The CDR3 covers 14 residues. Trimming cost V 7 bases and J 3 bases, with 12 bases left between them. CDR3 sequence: CASNRQGSNEKLFF. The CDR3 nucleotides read TGTGCCAGCAATCGGCAGGGCTCTAATGAAAAACTGTTTTTT.

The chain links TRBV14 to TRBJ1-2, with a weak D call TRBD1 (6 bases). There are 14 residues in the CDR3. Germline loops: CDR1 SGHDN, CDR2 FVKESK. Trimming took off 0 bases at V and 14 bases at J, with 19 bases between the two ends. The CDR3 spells CASSQDAGAPLKTF. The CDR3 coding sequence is TGTGCCAGCAGCCAAGACGCAGGGGCACCGCTAAAGACCTTC.

The CDR3, as DNA: TGTGCCAGCAGCGAGGCCGGGACTAGCGGGTTAAGCTCCTACGAGCAGTACTTC. It yields the protein CASSEAGTSGLSSYEQYF. The V call is TRBV21-1, the J call TRBJ2-7; no DNA check was done on the table's D call, TRBD2. TRBV21-1 is marked as a pseudogene. The CDR3 has 18 amino acids.

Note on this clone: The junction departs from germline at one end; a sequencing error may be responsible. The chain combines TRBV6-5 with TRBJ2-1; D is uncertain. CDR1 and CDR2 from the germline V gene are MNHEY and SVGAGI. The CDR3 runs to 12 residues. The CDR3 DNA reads TGTGCCAGCAGTTACTCGATCGCGCCCGCTCTCTTC. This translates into CASSYSIAPALF.

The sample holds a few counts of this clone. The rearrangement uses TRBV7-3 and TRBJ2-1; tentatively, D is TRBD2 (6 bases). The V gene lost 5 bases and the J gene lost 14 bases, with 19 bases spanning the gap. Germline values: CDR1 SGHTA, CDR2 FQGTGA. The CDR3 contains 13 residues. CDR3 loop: CASSTPGTGKKFF. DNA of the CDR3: TGTGCCAGCAGCACACCCGGGACTGGCAAAAAGTTCTTC.

The CDR3 DNA follows: TGTGCCATCAGGGGGGGTAGGGATCAAGAGACCCAGTACTTC. Its protein is CAIRGGRDQETQYF. The V call is TRBV10-3, the J call TRBJ2-5; possibly TRBD2 for D (6 bases). From germline, CDR1 is ENHRY and CDR2 SYGVKD. The V gene lost 6 bases and the J gene lost 2 bases, with 13 bases spanning the gap. The CDR3 contains 14 residues.